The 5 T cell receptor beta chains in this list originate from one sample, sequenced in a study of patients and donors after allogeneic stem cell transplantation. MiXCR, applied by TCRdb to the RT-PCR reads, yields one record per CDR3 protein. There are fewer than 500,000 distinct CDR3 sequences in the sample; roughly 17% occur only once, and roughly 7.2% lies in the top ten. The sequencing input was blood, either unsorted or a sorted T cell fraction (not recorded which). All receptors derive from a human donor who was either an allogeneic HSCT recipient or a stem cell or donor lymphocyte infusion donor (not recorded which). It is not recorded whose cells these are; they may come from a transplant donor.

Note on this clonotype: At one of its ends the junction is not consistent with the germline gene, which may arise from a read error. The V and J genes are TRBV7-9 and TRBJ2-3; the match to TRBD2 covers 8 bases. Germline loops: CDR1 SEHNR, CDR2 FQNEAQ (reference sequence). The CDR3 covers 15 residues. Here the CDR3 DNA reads TGTGCCAGCAGCATAGCGGGGCCACGCGGGGATACGCAGTATTTT. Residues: CASSIAGPRGDTQYF. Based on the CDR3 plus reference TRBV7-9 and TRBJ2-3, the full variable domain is DTGVSQNPRHKITKRGQNVTFRCDPISEHNRLYWYRQTLGQGPEFLTYFQNEAQLEKSRLLSDRFSAERPKGSFSTLEIQRTEQGDSAMYLCASSIAGPRGDTQYFGPGTRLTVL.

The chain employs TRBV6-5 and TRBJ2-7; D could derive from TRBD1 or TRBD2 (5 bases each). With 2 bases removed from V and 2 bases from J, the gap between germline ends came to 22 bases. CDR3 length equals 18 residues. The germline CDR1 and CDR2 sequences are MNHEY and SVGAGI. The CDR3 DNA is TGTGCCAGCAGTTACCACCTCCCCGGGACGGAGTTGCCCTACGAGCAGTACTTC. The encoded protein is CASSYHLPGTELPYEQYF.

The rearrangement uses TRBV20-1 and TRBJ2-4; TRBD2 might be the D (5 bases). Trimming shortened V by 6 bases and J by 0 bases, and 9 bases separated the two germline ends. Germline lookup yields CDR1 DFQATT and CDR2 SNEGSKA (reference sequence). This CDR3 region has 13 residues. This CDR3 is CSAESGAKNIQYF. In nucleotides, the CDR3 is TGCAGTGCCGAGAGCGGAGCCAAAAACATTCAGTACTTC.

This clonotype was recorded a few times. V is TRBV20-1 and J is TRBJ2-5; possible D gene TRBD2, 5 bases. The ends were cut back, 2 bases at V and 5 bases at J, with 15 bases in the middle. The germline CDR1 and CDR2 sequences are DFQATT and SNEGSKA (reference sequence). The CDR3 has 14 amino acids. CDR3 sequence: CSARMGQKRETQYF. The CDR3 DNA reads TGCAGTGCTAGAATGGGCCAAAAGCGGGAGACCCAGTACTTC.

This CDR3 is CSAKHGGTSYEQYF. The CDR3 region has the DNA TGCAGTGCTAAGCACGGGGGAACTTCCTACGAGCAGTACTTC. The genes are TRBV20-1 and TRBJ2-7; tentative D call: TRBD2 (6 bases). The germline CDR1 and CDR2 sequences are DFQATT and SNEGSKA (reference sequence). V lost 4 bases and J 1 base, leaving 14 bases between the germline ends. CDR3 length: 14 residues.